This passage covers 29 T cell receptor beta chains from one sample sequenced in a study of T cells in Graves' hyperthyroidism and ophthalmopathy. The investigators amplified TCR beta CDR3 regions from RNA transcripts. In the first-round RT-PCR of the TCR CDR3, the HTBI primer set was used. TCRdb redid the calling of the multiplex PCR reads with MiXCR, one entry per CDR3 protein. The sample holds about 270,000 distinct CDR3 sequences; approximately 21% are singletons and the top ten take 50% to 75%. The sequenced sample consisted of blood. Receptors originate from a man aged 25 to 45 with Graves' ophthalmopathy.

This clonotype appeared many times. CDR3 DNA sequence: TGCAGTGGAAGGTGGCTAGCGGGAGGGGAGACCCAGTACTTC. The encoded protein is CSGRWLAGGETQYF. This chain joins TRBV20-1 and TRBJ2-5; 12 nucleotides line up with TRBD2. Trimming at V came to 7 bases and at J to 5 bases, leaving 8 bases not matched to a gene. This CDR3 contains 14 residues. Germline values: CDR1 DFQATT, CDR2 SNEGSKA (reference sequence).

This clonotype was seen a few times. This chain's CDR3 is CATRPGELFF. CDR3 DNA: TGCGCCACCCGGCCCGGGGAGCTGTTTTTT. The V call is TRBV5-1, the J call TRBJ2-2, with D hard to call. The V end was cut by 9 bases, the J end by 6 bases, with 6 bases between. The CDR3 has 10 amino acids. CDR1 and CDR2 from the germline V gene are SGHRS and YFSETQ.

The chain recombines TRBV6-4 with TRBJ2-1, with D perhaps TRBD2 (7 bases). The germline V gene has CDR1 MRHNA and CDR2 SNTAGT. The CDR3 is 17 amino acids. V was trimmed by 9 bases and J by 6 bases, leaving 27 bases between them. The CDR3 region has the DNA TGTGCCAGACGGGGCCCAAGGACTAGGGGGGGGGGCAATGAGCAGTTCTTC. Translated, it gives CARRGPRTRGGGNEQFF.

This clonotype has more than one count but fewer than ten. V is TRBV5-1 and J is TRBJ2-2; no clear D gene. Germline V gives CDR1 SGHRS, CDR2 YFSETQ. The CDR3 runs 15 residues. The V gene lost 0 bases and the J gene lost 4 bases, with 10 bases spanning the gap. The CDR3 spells CASSLEAGITGELFF. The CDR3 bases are TGCGCCAGCAGCTTGGAGGCCGGAATCACCGGGGAGCTGTTTTTT.

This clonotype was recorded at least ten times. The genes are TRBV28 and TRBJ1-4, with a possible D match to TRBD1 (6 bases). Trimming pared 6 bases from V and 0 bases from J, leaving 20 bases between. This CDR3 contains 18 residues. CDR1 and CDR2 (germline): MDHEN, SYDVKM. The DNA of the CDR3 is TGTGCCAGCAGCCCAATCAGACAGGCCGTCGCAACTAATGAAAAACTGTTTTTT. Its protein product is CASSPIRQAVATNEKLFF.

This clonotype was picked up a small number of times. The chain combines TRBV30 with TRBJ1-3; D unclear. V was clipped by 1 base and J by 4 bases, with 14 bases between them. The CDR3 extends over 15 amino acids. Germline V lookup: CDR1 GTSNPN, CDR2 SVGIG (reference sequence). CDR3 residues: CAWSAPRTGGNTIYF. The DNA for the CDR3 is TGTGCCTGGAGTGCCCCTCGGACGGGCGGAAACACCATATATTTT.

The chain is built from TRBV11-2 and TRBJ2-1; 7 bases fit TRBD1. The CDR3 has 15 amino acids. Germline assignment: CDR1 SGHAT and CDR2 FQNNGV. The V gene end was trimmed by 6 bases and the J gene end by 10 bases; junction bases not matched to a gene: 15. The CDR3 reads CASRSGYRGLWEQFF. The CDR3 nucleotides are TGTGCCAGCAGGTCTGGTTACAGGGGCCTTTGGGAGCAGTTCTTC.

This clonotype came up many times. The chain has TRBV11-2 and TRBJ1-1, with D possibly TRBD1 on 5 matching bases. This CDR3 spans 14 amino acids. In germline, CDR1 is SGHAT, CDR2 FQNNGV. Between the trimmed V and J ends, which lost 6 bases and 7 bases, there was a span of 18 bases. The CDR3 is CASSGGLSSSEAFF. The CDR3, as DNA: TGTGCCAGCAGTGGGGGACTGTCTTCGAGTGAAGCTTTCTTT.

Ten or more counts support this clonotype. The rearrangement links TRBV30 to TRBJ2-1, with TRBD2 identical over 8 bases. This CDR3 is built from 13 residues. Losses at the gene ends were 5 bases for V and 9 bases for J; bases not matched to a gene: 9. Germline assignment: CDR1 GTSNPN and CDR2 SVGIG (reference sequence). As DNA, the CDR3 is TGTGCCTGGGGCCAGGGACTAGACAGTGAGCAGTTCTTC. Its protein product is CAWGQGLDSEQFF.

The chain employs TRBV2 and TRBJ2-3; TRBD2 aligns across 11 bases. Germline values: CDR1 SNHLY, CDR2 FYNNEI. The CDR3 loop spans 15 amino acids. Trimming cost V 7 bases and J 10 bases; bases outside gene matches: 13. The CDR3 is CASNPTSGISGPQYF. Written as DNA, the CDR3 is TGTGCCAGCAACCCGACTAGCGGGATCTCGGGGCCGCAGTATTTT.

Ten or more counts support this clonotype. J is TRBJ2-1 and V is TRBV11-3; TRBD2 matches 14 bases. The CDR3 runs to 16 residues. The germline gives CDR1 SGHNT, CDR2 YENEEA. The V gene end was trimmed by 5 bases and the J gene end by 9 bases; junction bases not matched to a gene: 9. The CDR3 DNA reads TGTGCCAGCAGCCCCGGGACTAGCGGGGGATTGGGTGAGCAGTTCTTC. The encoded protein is CASSPGTSGGLGEQFF.

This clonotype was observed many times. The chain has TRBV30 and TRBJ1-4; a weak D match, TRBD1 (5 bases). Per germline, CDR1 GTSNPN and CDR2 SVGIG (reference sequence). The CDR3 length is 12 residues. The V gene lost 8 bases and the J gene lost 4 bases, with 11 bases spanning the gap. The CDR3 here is CAQGRHNEKLFF. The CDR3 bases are TGTGCCCAGGGACGGCATAATGAAAAACTGTTTTTT.

Here the CDR3 reads CASSLAGGPREQFF. Written as DNA, the CDR3 is TGTGCCAGCAGTTTAGCGGGAGGGCCGAGGGAGCAGTTCTTC. This chain joins TRBV12-3 or TRBV12-4 and TRBJ2-1; 7 bases are shared with TRBD2. The CDR3 runs to 14 residues. Trimming removed 0 bases from V and 10 bases from J; junction bases left unmatched: 6.

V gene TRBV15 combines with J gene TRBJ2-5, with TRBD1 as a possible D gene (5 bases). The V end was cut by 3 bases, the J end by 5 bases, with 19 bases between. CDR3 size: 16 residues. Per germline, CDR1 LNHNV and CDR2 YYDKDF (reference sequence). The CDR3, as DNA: TGTGCCACCAGCAGGGATAGGGGCGGAATCGCGGAGACCCAGTACTTC. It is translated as CATSRDRGGIAETQYF.

The CDR3 loop is CASSYYRGSSPLHF. The CDR3 DNA reads as TGTGCCAGCAGTTACTACAGGGGGAGTTCACCCCTCCACTTT. This chain connects TRBV6-8 to TRBJ1-6; 8 bases are shared with TRBD1. This CDR3 spans 14 amino acids. J gave up 9 bases and V 1 base, and 2 bases lay outside the gene matches. The germline V gene encodes CDR1 MNHGY and CDR2 SAAAGT.

The CDR3 DNA reads TGTGCCAGCAGCTTCTCCAGAAACAATGAGCAGTTCTTC. The encoded protein is CASSFSRNNEQFF. The genes are TRBV11-2 and TRBJ2-1; no definite D call. This CDR3 contains 13 residues. Germline V CDR1 and CDR2: SGHAT, FQNNGV. V lost 3 bases and J lost 5, with 8 bases in between.

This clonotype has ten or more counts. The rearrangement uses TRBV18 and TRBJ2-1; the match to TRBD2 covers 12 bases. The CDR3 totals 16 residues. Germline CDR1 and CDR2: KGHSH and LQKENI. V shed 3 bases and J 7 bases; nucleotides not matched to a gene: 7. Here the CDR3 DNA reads TGTGCCAGCTCACCCCTTACGACTAGCGGGAGAAATGAGCAGTTCTTC. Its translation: CASSPLTTSGRNEQFF.

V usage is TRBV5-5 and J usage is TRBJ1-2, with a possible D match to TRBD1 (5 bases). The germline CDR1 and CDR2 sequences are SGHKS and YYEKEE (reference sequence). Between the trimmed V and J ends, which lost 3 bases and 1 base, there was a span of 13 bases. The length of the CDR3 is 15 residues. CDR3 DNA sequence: TGTGCCAGCAGCTCGGCAGGGACTTTTAACTATGGCTACACCTTC. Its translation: CASSSAGTFNYGYTF.

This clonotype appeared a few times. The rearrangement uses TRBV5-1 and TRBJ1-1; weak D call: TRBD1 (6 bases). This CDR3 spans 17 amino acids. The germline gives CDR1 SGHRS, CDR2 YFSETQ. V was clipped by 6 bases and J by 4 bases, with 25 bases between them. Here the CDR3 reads CASKETGASEFGTEAFF. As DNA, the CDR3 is TGCGCCAGCAAAGAGACAGGTGCGTCTGAGTTCGGCACTGAAGCTTTCTTT.

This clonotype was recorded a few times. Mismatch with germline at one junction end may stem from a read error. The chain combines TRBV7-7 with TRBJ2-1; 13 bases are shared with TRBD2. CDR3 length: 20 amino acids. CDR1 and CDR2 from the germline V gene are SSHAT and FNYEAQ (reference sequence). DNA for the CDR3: TGTGCTAGCAGCACACTCCAAGGAGGGGACCGGACTAGCGGGAGCGATGAGCAGTTCTTC. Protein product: CASSTLQGGDRTSGSDEQFF.

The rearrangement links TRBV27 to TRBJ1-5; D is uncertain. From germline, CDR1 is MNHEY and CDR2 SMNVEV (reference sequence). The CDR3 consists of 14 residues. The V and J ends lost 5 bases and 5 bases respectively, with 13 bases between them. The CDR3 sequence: CASSASGGDQPQHF. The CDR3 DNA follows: TGTGCCAGCAGTGCCAGCGGTGGGGATCAGCCCCAGCATTTT.

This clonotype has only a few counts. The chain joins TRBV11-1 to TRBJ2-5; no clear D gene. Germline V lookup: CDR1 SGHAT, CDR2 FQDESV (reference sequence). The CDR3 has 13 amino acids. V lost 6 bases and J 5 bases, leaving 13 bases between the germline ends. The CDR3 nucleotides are TGTGCCAGCAGAACCAGCAACTCGGAGACCCAGTACTTC. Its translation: CASRTSNSETQYF.

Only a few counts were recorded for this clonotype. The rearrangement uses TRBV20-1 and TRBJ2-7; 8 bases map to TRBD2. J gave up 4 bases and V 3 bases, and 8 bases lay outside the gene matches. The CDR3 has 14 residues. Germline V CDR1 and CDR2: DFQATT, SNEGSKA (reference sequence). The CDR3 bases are TGCAGTGCTAGTCACTCGGGGGGGGGGTACGAGCAGTACTTC. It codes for CSASHSGGGYEQYF.

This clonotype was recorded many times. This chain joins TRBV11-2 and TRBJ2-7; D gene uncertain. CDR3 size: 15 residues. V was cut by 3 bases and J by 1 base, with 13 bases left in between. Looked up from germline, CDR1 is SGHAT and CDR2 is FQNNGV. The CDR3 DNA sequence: TGTGCCAGCAGCTTTAAGGCAGATAAATCCTACGAGCAGTACTTC. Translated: CASSFKADKSYEQYF.

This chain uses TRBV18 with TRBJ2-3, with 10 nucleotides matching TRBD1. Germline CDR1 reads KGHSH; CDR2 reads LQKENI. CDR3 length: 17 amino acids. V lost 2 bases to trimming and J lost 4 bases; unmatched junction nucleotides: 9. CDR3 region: CASSPMTTGGGADTQYF. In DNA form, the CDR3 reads TGTGCCAGCTCACCAATGACGACAGGGGGCGGTGCAGATACGCAGTATTTT.

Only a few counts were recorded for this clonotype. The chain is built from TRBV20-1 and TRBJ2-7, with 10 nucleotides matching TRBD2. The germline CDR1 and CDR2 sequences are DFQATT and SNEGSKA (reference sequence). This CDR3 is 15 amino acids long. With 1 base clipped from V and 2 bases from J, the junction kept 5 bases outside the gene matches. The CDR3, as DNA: TGCAGTGCTAGAGTTAGGACTAGCGGTGCCTACGAGCAGTACTTC. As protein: CSARVRTSGAYEQYF.

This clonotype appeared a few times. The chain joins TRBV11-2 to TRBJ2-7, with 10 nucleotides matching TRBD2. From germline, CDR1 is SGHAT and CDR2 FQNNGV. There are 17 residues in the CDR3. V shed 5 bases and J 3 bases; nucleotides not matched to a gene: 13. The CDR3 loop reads CASSPRRASGRVYEQYF. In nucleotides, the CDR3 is TGTGCCAGCAGCCCGCGAAGGGCTAGCGGGAGAGTCTACGAGCAGTACTTC.

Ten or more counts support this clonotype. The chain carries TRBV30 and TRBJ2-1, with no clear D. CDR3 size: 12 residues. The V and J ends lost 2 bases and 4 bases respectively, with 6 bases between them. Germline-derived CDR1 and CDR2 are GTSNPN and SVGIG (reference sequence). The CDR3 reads CAWSTGYNEQFF. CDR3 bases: TGTGCCTGGAGTACGGGTTACAATGAGCAGTTCTTC.

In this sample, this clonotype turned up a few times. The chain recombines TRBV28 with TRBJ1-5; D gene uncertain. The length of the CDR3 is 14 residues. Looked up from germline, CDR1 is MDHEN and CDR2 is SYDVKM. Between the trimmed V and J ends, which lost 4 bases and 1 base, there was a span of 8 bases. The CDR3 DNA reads TGTGCCAGCAGTTCTCTAATGAGCAATCAGCCCCAGCATTTT. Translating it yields CASSSLMSNQPQHF.